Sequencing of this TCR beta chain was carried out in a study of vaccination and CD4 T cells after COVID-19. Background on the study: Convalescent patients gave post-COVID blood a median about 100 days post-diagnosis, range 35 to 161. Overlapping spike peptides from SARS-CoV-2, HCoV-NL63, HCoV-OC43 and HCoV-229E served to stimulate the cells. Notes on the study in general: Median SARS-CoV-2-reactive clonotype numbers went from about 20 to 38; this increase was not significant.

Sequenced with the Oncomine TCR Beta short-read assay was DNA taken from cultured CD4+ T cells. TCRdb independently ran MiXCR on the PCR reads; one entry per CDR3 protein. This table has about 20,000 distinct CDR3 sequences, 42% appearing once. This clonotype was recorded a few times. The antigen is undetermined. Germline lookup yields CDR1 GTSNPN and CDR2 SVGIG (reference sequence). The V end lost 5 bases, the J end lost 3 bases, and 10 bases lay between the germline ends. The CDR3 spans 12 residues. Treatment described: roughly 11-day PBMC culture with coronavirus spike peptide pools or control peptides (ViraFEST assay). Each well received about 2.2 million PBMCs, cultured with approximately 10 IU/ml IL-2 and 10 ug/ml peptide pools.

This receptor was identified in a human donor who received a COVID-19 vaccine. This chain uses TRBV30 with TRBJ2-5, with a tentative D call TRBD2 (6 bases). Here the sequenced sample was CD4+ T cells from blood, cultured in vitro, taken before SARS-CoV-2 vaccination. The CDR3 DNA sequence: TGTGCCTGGGGAAGGAGGGAAGAGACCCAGTACTTC. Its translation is CAWGRREETQYF.